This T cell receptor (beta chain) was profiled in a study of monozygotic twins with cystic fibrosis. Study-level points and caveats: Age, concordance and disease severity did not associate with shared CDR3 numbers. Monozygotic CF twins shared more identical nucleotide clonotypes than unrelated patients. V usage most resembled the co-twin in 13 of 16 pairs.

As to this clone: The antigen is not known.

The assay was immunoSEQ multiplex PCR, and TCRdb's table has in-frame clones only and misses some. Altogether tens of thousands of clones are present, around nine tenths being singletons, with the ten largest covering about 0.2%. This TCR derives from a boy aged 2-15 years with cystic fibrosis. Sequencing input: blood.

The DNA for the CDR3 is TGTGCCAGCAGCCCTAGGACAGGGGGCTCGGATACGCAGTATTTT. It is translated as CASSPRTGGSDTQYF. The V gene is TRBV7-8, the J gene TRBJ2-3, with 11 bases aligning to TRBD1. Losses at the gene ends were 5 bases for V and 6 bases for J; bases not matched to a gene: 7. The CDR3 covers 15 residues. Germline CDR1 and CDR2: SGHVS and FQNEAQ.